Presented here are 28 T cell receptor beta chains from one specimen sequenced in a study of T-cell reconstitution after alpha-beta-depleted transplantation in children. Preparation of the TCRbeta library used unique molecular identifiers. TCRdb reprocessed the PCR reads via MiXCR and lists one record per CDR3 protein. The repertoire holds around 200,000 distinct CDR3 sequences, with approximately 19% as singletons. This specimen was PBMCs, mostly from graft donor cells, taken 360 days after TCRalphabeta/CD19-depleted stem cell transplant. The origin of the receptors is a male patient aged 2 to 10 who had a stem cell transplant for acute lymphoblastic leukemia, so the T cells may come from the graft donor.

The chain employs TRBV18 and TRBJ1-4; D unresolved. With 3 bases removed from V and 5 bases from J, the gap between germline ends came to 16 bases. The germline gives CDR1 KGHSH, CDR2 LQKENI. This CDR3 comprises 16 residues. CDR3 protein: CASSPVPVAPNEKLFF. As DNA, the CDR3 is TGTGCCAGCTCACCGGTTCCGGTTGCGCCGAATGAAAAACTGTTTTTT. The whole variable domain, filled in from reference TRBV18 and TRBJ1-4, reads NAGVMQNPRHLVRRRGQEARLRCSPMKGHSHVYWYRQLPEEGLKFMVYLQKENIIDESGMPKERFSAEFPKEGPSILRIQQVVRGDSAAYFCASSPVPVAPNEKLFFGSGTQLSVL.

This clonotype was counted ten times or more. The rearrangement links TRBV6-5 to TRBJ1-4; 7 bases agree with TRBD1. The germline V gene encodes CDR1 MNHEY and CDR2 SVGAGI. There are 14 residues in the CDR3. After removal of 2 bases from V and 4 bases from J, the junction contained 1 base not matched to a gene. CDR3 nucleotides: TGTGCCAGCAGTTACGGGACAGTTAATGAAAAACTGTTTTTT. Its translation: CASSYGTVNEKLFF.

V gene TRBV28 combines with J gene TRBJ1-3, with 7 positions matching TRBD1. The length of the CDR3 is 15 residues. Germline values: CDR1 MDHEN, CDR2 SYDVKM. Losses at the gene ends were 5 bases for V and 2 bases for J; bases not matched to a gene: 6. DNA of the CDR3: TGTGCCAGCAGTGATAACAGGGGCGCTGGAAACACCATATATTTT. Translated, it gives CASSDNRGAGNTIYF.

The chain employs TRBV3-1 and TRBJ2-5; D is unresolved. The CDR3 is made up of 14 amino acids. Germline lookup yields CDR1 LGHDT and CDR2 YNNKEL (reference sequence). The V gene lost 0 bases and the J gene lost 5 bases, with 10 bases spanning the gap. In nucleotides, the CDR3 is TGTGCCAGCAGCCAAGATCAAGTTGGGGAGACCCAGTACTTC. It specifies CASSQDQVGETQYF.

This clonotype occurred a few times. The rearrangement joins TRBV25-1 to TRBJ1-1, with 8 bases aligning to TRBD1. With V trimmed by 1 base and J by 4 bases, 14 bases remained unmatched. Germline V gives CDR1 MGHDK, CDR2 SYGVNS. This CDR3 comprises 18 residues. CDR3 loop: CASSESGTGILGGTEAFF. CDR3 bases: TGTGCCAGCAGTGAATCCGGGACAGGCATCTTAGGGGGCACTGAAGCTTTCTTT.

The chain carries TRBV12-3 or TRBV12-4 and TRBJ2-3; possibly TRBD1 or TRBD2 for D (5 bases each). V was cut by 3 bases and J by 1 base, with 14 bases left in between. The CDR3 spans 16 residues. The CDR3 nucleotides read TGTGCCAGCAGTTTCCCCCAAGGGACCGGCACAGATACGCAGTATTTT. The encoded protein is CASSFPQGTGTDTQYF.

This clonotype has a handful of counts. The rearrangement joins TRBV7-2 to TRBJ2-2, with D perhaps given as TRBD1 or TRBD2 (5 bases each). The germline V and J ends were trimmed by 5 bases and 4 bases, with 17 bases remaining between them. Germline V gives CDR1 SGHTA, CDR2 FQGNSA. The CDR3 totals 16 residues. The CDR3 spells CASSLGAGQRTGELFF. In nucleotides, the CDR3 is TGTGCCAGCAGCCTCGGGGCAGGGCAGCGCACCGGGGAGCTGTTTTTT.

The chain uses TRBV29-1 and TRBJ1-1; possibly TRBD1 for D (5 bases). V shed 2 bases and J shed 8 bases, with 15 bases lying between them. Per the germline V gene, CDR1 is SQVTM and CDR2 is ANQGSEA. This CDR3 spans 13 amino acids. The CDR3 region has the DNA TGCAGCGTTGAATATTCGCCAGGGAGGGAAGCTTTCTTT. Its translation: CSVEYSPGREAFF.

The rearrangement links TRBV7-2 to TRBJ2-4; weak D call: TRBD1 (8 bases). The CDR3 extends over 17 amino acids. Germline lookup yields CDR1 SGHTA and CDR2 FQGNSA. V lost 6 bases and J 9 bases, leaving 27 bases between the germline ends. CDR3 loop: CASSRGGEERGQVIQYF. The CDR3, as DNA: TGTGCCAGCAGTCGAGGTGGGGAGGAGCGGGGACAGGTCATTCAGTACTTC.

This chain joins TRBV7-2 and TRBJ2-7, with D uncertain. The CDR3 consists of 15 residues. Trimming pared 1 base from V and 2 bases from J, leaving 12 bases between. Per germline, CDR1 SGHTA and CDR2 FQGNSA. The DNA for the CDR3 is TGTGCCAGCAGCTTAGGCGGCAATCCAACCTACGAGCAGTACTTC. Protein: CASSLGGNPTYEQYF.

In this sample, this clonotype turned up a few times. This chain joins TRBV5-1 and TRBJ2-7; unclear D gene. V was pared by 4 bases and J by 5 bases, with 16 bases between. Germline V gene data show CDR1 as SGHRS and CDR2 as YFSETQ. CDR3 length: 14 residues. The CDR3 sequence is CASSPPDVLDEQYF. The CDR3 DNA reads TGCGCCAGCAGCCCCCCCGACGTTCTGGACGAGCAGTACTTC.

This clonotype was picked up a small number of times. The chain has TRBV6-2 or TRBV6-3 and TRBJ1-1, with D maybe TRBD1 (6 bases). Germline V gives CDR1 MNHEY, CDR2 SVGEGT. There are 15 residues in the CDR3. Trimming took off 2 bases at V and 3 bases at J, with 13 bases between the two ends. CDR3 loop: CASSYDNGGYTEAFF. The CDR3 nucleotides are TGTGCCAGCAGTTACGATAATGGGGGCTACACTGAAGCTTTCTTT.

The chain links TRBV6-5 to TRBJ2-1; 8 nucleotides match TRBD2. The CDR3 runs 15 residues. CDR1 is MNHEY, CDR2 SVGAGI, per germline. V trimming: 7 bases; J trimming: 4 bases; junction bases outside the gene matches: 9. CDR3 coding DNA: TGTGCCAGCACCCAAACCGGGACTAGATACAATGAGCAGTTCTTC. It is translated as CASTQTGTRYNEQFF.

This clonotype turned up a few times. V and J are TRBV10-3 and TRBJ1-2; D might be TRBD1 (5 bases). The germline gives CDR1 ENHRY, CDR2 SYGVKD. V lost 2 bases, J lost 4 bases, and 11 bases lay in between. CDR3 length equals 14 residues. DNA of the CDR3: TGTGCCATCAGTGAGGGGGGACGGATCTATGGCTACACCTTC. This translates into CAISEGGRIYGYTF.

The rearrangement uses TRBV6-5 and TRBJ2-1; 8 bases fit TRBD2. V lost 2 bases to trimming and J lost 8 bases; unmatched junction nucleotides: 11. Germline values: CDR1 MNHEY, CDR2 SVGAGI. This CDR3 has 16 residues. The CDR3 region has the DNA TGTGCCAGCAGTTACCGGGTAGCGGGAAATGTATATGAGCAGTTCTTC. Amino acids: CASSYRVAGNVYEQFF.

In its sample, this clonotype was seen many times. The J gene is TRBJ2-7, the V gene TRBV15; D uncertain. CDR1 is LNHNV, CDR2 YYDKDF, per germline (reference sequence). V lost 3 bases and J 2 bases, leaving 8 bases between the germline ends. The CDR3 is 13 residues long. The CDR3 nucleotides read TGTGCCACCAGCAGGGAAGTCACCTACGAGCAGTACTTC. Encoded protein: CATSREVTYEQYF.

There are many counts of this clonotype. This CDR3 is CASSPYKSSGNTIYF. DNA of the CDR3: TGTGCCAGCAGTCCTTACAAGAGCTCTGGAAACACCATATATTTT. This chain links TRBV12-3 or TRBV12-4 with TRBJ1-3; D is uncertain. V gave up 5 bases and J gave up 0 bases, with 11 bases separating them. The CDR3 totals 15 residues.

This clonotype was counted many times. The chain employs TRBV29-1 and TRBJ1-1; 7 nucleotides align to TRBD1. The CDR3 loop spans 13 amino acids. The trim removed 6 bases at V and 1 base at J, leaving 5 bases unmatched. The germline gives CDR1 SQVTM, CDR2 ANQGSEA. The CDR3 DNA follows: TGCAGCGTAAGACAGGGACAGAACACTGAAGCTTTCTTT. Protein: CSVRQGQNTEAFF.

In nucleotides, the CDR3 is TGTGCCAGCAGCGGTATTCGACAGGGTAAAAACATTCAGTACTTC. The encoded protein is CASSGIRQGKNIQYF. This sequence joins TRBV6-2 or TRBV6-3 and TRBJ2-4, with 7 bases lining up with TRBD1. The germline CDR1 and CDR2 sequences are MNHEY and SVGEGT. V dropped 6 bases and J dropped 4; count of bases not matched to a gene: 9. This CDR3 contains 15 residues.

This chain uses TRBV28 with TRBJ1-2, with a possible D match to TRBD1 (6 bases). This CDR3 has 12 residues. The V end was cut by 9 bases, the J end by 8 bases, with 16 bases between. Germline lookup yields CDR1 MDHEN and CDR2 SYDVKM. The CDR3 sequence is CASTGNAVGYTF. The CDR3 DNA reads as TGTGCCAGTACAGGGAACGCTGTAGGCTACACCTTC.

The genes are TRBV4-3 and TRBJ1-1; tentative D call: TRBD1 (5 bases). The germline V gene encodes CDR1 LGHNA and CDR2 YSLEER. Trimming cost V 1 base and J 6 bases, with 9 bases left between them. This CDR3 is built from 13 residues. The CDR3 DNA follows: TGCGCCAGCAGCCAAGTTTCGGGGGCTGAAGCTTTCTTT. Translation: CASSQVSGAEAFF.

The rearrangement joins TRBV5-1 to TRBJ1-6; a weak D match, TRBD1 (6 bases). CDR3 length: 16 residues. Trimming shortened V by 4 bases and J by 5 bases, and 16 bases separated the two germline ends. Germline CDR1 and CDR2: SGHRS and YFSETQ. The CDR3 DNA reads TGCGCCAGCAGCGGGGCTCTACAGGGAGATAATTCACCCCTCCACTTT. Translation: CASSGALQGDNSPLHF.

This clonotype appeared a few times. The gene calls are TRBV9 and TRBJ2-7; possibly TRBD1 or TRBD2 for D (5 bases each). CDR1 is SGDLS, CDR2 YYNGEE, per germline. V was shortened by 0 bases and J by 0 bases, with 13 bases between the two germline ends. The CDR3 is 16 residues long. The CDR3 DNA is TGTGCCAGCAGCGTAGGGGGGTCCCCAAGCTCCTACGAGCAGTACTTC. It encodes CASSVGGSPSSYEQYF.

This chain links TRBV4-1 with TRBJ2-1, with 8 bases identical to TRBD2. The CDR3 loop spans 18 amino acids. V was pared by 1 base and J by 6 bases, with 14 bases of the junction left unmatched. The germline V gene encodes CDR1 MGHRA and CDR2 YSYEKL. CDR3 DNA sequence: TGCGCCAGCAGCCAAGGGGATGCGGGGGGCCCCATCGGCAATGAGCAGTTCTTC. It translates to CASSQGDAGGPIGNEQFF.

DNA of the CDR3: TGCGCCAGCAGCCCCGTCCAAGGGTTCTTGACGGCGGGCACCGGGGAGCTGTTTTTT. Translation gives CASSPVQGFLTAGTGELFF. This chain links TRBV5-1 with TRBJ2-2; D possibly corresponds to TRBD2 (5 bases). This CDR3 has 19 amino acids. Germline V gives CDR1 SGHRS, CDR2 YFSETQ. V lost 4 bases to trimming and J lost 4 bases, with 26 bases between them.

This clonotype occurred a few times. This chain links TRBV20-1 with TRBJ2-7, with D perhaps TRBD2 (6 bases). The CDR3 totals 14 residues. V was trimmed by 6 bases and J by 0 bases, leaving 15 bases between them. Germline-derived CDR1 and CDR2 are DFQATT and SNEGSKA (reference sequence). CDR3 in amino acids: CSAEGVQSSYEQYF. For the CDR3, the DNA is TGCAGTGCGGAGGGAGTACAGAGCTCCTACGAGCAGTACTTC.

The chain has TRBV12-3 or TRBV12-4 and TRBJ2-3; TRBD2 aligns across 7 bases. V dropped 6 bases and J dropped 2; count of bases not matched to a gene: 5. This CDR3 region has 14 residues. The chain's CDR3 is CASSPSGPTDTQYF. The DNA for the CDR3 is TGTGCCAGCAGCCCTAGCGGCCCCACAGATACGCAGTATTTT.

V and J are TRBV6-5 and TRBJ2-7; 7 positions match TRBD2. Germline V gene sequence: CDR1 MNHEY, CDR2 SVGAGI. CDR3 size: 16 residues. With V trimmed by 3 bases and J by 0 bases, 8 bases remained unmatched. The CDR3 region is CASSYSAAGRSYEQYF. CDR3 nucleotide sequence: TGTGCCAGCAGTTATTCCGCAGCGGGGCGCTCCTACGAGCAGTACTTC.